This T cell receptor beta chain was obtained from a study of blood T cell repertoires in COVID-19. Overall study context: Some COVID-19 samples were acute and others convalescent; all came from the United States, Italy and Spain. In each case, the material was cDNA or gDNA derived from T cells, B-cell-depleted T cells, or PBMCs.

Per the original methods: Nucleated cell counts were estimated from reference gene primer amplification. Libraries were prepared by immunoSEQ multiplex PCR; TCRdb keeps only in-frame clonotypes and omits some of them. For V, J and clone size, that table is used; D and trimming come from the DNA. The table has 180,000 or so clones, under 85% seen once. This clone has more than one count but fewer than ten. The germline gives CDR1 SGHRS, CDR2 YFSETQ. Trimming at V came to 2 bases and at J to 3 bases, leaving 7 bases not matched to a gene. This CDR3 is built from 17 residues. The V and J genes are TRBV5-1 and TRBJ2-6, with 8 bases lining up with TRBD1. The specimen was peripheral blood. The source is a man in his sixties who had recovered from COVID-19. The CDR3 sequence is CASSFGQGAGGANVLTF. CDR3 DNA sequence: TGCGCCAGCAGCTTCGGCCAGGGGGCGGGTGGGGCCAACGTCCTGACTTTC.